The 11 T cell receptor beta chains given below trace back to one sample, sequenced in a study of blood T cells in healthy people across ages. For the second PCR, which ran for roughly 6 to 11 cycles, a sample-barcoded 5' primer and a J-beta primer mix were used. TCRdb processed the 5' RACE reads anew with MiXCR; each CDR3 protein has one entry. Among around 1.7 million distinct CDR3 sequences listed, 25% to 30% were seen once. Sequencing input: blood. These receptors originate from a woman in her thirties in good health.

This clonotype has a handful of counts. V gene TRBV19 combines with J gene TRBJ1-3; 7 bases are shared with TRBD1. The CDR3 spans 15 residues. From germline, CDR1 is LNHDA and CDR2 SQIVND (reference sequence). The junction had 11 bases not matched to a gene; V was cut back by 9 bases and J by 3 bases. The CDR3 protein is CASQGTVQVGNTIYF. The CDR3 coding sequence is TGTGCCAGCCAAGGGACAGTTCAGGTTGGAAACACCATATATTTT.

The sample holds many counts of this clonotype. The gene calls are TRBV7-6 and TRBJ2-3; TRBD1 aligns across 7 bases. Germline-derived CDR1 and CDR2 are SGHVS and FNYEAQ. The J segment lost 1 base and the V segment lost 5 bases, leaving 6 bases of the junction unmatched. The CDR3 contains 15 residues. In DNA form, the CDR3 reads TGTGCCAGCAGCCCGCGGCAGGGGGGCACAGATACGCAGTATTTT. Residues: CASSPRQGGTDTQYF.

Of note for this clonotype: Germline and junction disagree at one end, which may indicate a read error. The rearrangement uses TRBV3-1 and TRBJ2-1; D could derive from TRBD1 or TRBD2 (6 bases each). Germline loops: CDR1 LGHDT, CDR2 YNNKEL (reference sequence). The CDR3 covers 14 residues. The DNA of the CDR3 is TGTGCCAGCAGCCAGCCCAGGGGAGGTAATGAGCAGTGCTTC. It specifies CASSQPRGGNEQCF.

This clonotype was seen more than once but under ten times. V gene TRBV25-1 combines with J gene TRBJ1-1; 10 nucleotides match TRBD1. Germline CDR1 and CDR2: MGHDK and SYGVNS. The CDR3 has 13 amino acids. J was trimmed by 6 bases and V by 7 bases; bases with no gene match: 5. The chain's CDR3 is CASTGDRGSEAFF. DNA for the CDR3: TGTGCCAGCACAGGGGACAGGGGTTCTGAAGCTTTCTTT.

Regarding this clonotype: One end of the junction fails to match germline, which may point to a read error. This sequence joins TRBV4-3 and TRBJ2-7, with TRBD2 matching over 10 bases. CDR3 length: 18 amino acids. Germline CDR1 and CDR2: LGHNA and YSLEER. The CDR3 loop is CASNQEGQLAGVSYEQYF. In DNA form, the CDR3 reads TGCGCCAGCAACCAAGAAGGTCAGCTAGCGGGAGTGTCCTACGAGCAGTACTTC.

With regard to this clonotype: Being one base from a much bigger clone, this may be a read error. The genes are TRBV12-3 or TRBV12-4 and TRBJ1-2; 8 bases line up with TRBD1. V lost 4 bases, J lost 12 bases, and 1 base stayed unmatched. The CDR3 is 10 residues long. Here the CDR3 reads CASSSGGNTF. The CDR3 DNA follows: TGTGCCAGCAGTTCAGGGGGCAACACCTTC.

This clonotype was counted only a few times. The rearrangement joins TRBV7-2 to TRBJ1-1, with D possibly matching TRBD1 (5 bases). The CDR3 spans 16 residues. Germline CDR1 is SGHTA and CDR2 is FQGNSA. Trimming cost V 2 bases and J 0 bases, with 13 bases left between them. CDR3 in amino acids: CASSLSSGTMNTEAFF. The DNA for the CDR3 is TGTGCCAGCAGCTTATCATCAGGGACCATGAACACTGAAGCTTTCTTT.

CDR3 DNA: TGTGCCAGTAGTATTCGGTGGAAAGAATCACCCCTCCACTTT. This codes for CASSIRWKESPLHF. The chain carries TRBV19 and TRBJ1-6; no clear D gene. CDR1 LNHDA and CDR2 SQIVND come from the germline V gene (reference sequence). The CDR3 has 14 residues. Trimming removed 3 bases from V and 10 bases from J, with 13 bases in between. The full variable domain, with the rest looked up from reference TRBV19 and TRBJ1-6, is DGGITQSPKYLFRKEGQNVTLSCEQNLNHDAMYWYRQDPGQGLRLIYYSQIVNDFQKGDIAEGYSVSREKKESFPLTVTSAQKNPTAFYLCASSIRWKESPLHFGNGTRLTVT.

This clonotype appeared a few times. J is TRBJ2-7 and V is TRBV9; the D is unclear. The CDR3 sequence is 15 residues long. Trimming removed 4 bases at V and 1 base at J, with 15 bases between. CDR1 is SGDLS, CDR2 YYNGEE, per germline. The CDR3 nucleotides are TGTGCCAGCAGCTTCTCCCCGACACAATCCTACGAGCAGTACTTC. It codes for CASSFSPTQSYEQYF.

The chain employs TRBV20-1 and TRBJ2-4; 7 bases line up with TRBD2. TRBJ2-7 matches the DNA end more closely, so the J call is doubtful. The length of the CDR3 is 14 residues. Germline CDR1 and CDR2: DFQATT and SNEGSKA (reference sequence). The CDR3 bases are TGCAGTGCTAGTGGCGGGAGAACAACCTACGAGCAGTACTTC. Residues: CSASGGRTTYEQYF.

J is TRBJ1-1 and V is TRBV6-1, with D perhaps TRBD1 (5 bases). This CDR3 has 15 amino acids. Trimming pared 5 bases from V and 0 bases from J, leaving 13 bases between. In germline, CDR1 is MNHNS, CDR2 SASEGT. This CDR3 is CASSNGQVMNTEAFF. The CDR3, as DNA: TGTGCCAGCAGTAACGGACAAGTCATGAACACTGAAGCTTTCTTT.